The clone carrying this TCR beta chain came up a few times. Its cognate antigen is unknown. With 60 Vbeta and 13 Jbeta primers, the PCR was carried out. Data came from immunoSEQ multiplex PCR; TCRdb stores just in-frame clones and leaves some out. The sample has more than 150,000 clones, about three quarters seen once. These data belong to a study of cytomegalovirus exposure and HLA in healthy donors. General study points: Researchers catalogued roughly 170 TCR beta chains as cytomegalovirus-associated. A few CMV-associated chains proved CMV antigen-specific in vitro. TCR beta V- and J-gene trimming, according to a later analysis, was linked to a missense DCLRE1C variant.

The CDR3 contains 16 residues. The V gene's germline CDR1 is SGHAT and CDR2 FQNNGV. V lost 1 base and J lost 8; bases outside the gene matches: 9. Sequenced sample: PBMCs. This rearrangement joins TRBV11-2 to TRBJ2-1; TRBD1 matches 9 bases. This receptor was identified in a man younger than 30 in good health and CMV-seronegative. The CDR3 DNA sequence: TGTGCCAGCAGCTTAGGAAATAGGACAGGGGCCCATGAGCAGTTCTTC. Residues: CASSLGNRTGAHEQFF.